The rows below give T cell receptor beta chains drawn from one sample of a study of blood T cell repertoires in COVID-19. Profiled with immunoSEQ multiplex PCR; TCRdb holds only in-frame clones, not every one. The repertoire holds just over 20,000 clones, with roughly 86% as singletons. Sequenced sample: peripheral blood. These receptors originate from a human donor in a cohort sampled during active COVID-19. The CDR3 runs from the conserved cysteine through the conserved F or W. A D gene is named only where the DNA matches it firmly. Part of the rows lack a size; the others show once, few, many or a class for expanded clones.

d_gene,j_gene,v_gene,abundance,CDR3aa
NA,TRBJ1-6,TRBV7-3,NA,CASSLNEGSPLHF
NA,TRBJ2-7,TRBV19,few,CASSILRGSSYEQYF
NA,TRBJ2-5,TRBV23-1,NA,CASSQSLARRETQYF
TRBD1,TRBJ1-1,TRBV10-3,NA,CAISPTGGNTEAFF
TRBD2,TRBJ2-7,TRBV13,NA,CASSPRGMGTSHEQYF
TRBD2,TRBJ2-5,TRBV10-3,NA,CAISSSGREAETQYF
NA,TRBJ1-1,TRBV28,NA,CASSDGQTNTEAFF
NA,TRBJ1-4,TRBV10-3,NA,CAISRDWVGEKLFF
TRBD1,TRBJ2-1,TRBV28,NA,CASRGDRISYNEQFF
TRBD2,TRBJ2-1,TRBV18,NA,CASSPWTSGYNEQFF
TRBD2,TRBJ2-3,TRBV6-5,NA,CASSGLAGADTQYF
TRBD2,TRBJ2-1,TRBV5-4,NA,CASSPGTSVFPEQFF
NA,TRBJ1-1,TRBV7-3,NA,CASSLNGSPEAFF
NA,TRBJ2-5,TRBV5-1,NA,CASSLVPGQETQYF
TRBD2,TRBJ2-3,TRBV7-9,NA,CASSLGTSGTDTQYF
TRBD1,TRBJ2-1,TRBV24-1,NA,CATSDFKGTGALNEQFF
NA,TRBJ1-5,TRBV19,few,CASSIRAGGNQPQHF
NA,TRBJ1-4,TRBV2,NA,CASSVGTSVNEKLFF